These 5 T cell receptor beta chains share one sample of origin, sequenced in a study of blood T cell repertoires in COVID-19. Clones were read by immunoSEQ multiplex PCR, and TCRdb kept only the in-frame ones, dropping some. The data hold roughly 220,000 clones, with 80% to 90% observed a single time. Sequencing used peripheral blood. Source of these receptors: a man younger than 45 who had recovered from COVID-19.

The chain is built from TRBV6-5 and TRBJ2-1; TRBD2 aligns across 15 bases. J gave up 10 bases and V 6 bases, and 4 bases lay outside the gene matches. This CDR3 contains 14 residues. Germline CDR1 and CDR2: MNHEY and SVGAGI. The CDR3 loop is CASSWGLAGGEQFF. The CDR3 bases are TGTGCCAGCAGCTGGGGACTAGCGGGGGGCGAGCAGTTCTTC.

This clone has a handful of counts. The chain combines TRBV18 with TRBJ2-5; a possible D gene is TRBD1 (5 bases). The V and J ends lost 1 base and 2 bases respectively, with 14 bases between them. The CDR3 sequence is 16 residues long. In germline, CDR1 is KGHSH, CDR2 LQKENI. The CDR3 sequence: CASSPRAAGPQETQYF. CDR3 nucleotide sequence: TGTGCCAGCTCACCACGGGCCGCAGGGCCTCAAGAGACCCAGTACTTC.

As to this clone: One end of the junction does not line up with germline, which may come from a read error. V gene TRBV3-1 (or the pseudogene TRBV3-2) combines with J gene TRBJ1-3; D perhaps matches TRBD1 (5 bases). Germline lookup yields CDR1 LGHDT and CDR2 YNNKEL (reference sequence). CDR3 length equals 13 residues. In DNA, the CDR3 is TGTGCCAGCAGCGCTAGCGCGACAGTCGGGAAAAATTTT. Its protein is CASSASATVGKNF.

The CDR3 region is CASSDGRGWSPLHF. CDR3 DNA: TGTGCCAGCAGTGATGGCAGGGGTTGGTCACCCCTCCACTTT. The V call is TRBV2, the J call TRBJ1-6, with a tentative D call TRBD1 (6 bases). Looked up from germline, CDR1 is SNHLY and CDR2 is FYNNEI. The V end lost 3 bases, the J end lost 10 bases, and 13 bases lay between the germline ends. This CDR3 comprises 14 residues.

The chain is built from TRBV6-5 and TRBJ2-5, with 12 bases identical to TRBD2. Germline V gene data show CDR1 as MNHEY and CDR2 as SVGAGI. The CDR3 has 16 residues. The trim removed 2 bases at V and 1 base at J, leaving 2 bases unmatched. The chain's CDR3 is CASSYPGLAGQETQYF. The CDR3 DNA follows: TGTGCCAGCAGTTACCCGGGACTAGCGGGCCAAGAGACCCAGTACTTC.